This entry concerns a single T cell receptor beta chain. The antigen remains undetermined. Generation of TCR beta libraries employed quantitative 5'-RACE incorporating molecular barcodes. TCRdb re-analysed the 5' RACE reads in MiXCR, keeping a single row per CDR3 protein. The table lists about 190,000 distinct CDR3 sequences, under 15% of them singletons. This record belongs to a study of CD8 T cells in ankylosing spondylitis. Points from the study as a whole: According to the report, clones linked to the disease were significantly enriched in matched synovial fluid samples taken from ankylosing spondylitis patients.

From germline, CDR1 is MNHEY and CDR2 SVGAGI. This CDR3 region has 14 residues. Germline trimming cut 0 bases from V and 2 bases from J; bases unmatched to any gene: 0. V gene TRBV6-5 combines with J gene TRBJ2-7, with 8 bases aligning to TRBD2. The sample taken for sequencing was blood, either unsorted or a sorted T cell fraction (not recorded which). This TCR was sampled from a female donor with ankylosing spondylitis or in good health (not recorded which). The CDR3 here is CASSYSGLAYEQYF. The CDR3 DNA reads TGTGCCAGCAGTTACTCGGGACTAGCCTACGAGCAGTACTTC.